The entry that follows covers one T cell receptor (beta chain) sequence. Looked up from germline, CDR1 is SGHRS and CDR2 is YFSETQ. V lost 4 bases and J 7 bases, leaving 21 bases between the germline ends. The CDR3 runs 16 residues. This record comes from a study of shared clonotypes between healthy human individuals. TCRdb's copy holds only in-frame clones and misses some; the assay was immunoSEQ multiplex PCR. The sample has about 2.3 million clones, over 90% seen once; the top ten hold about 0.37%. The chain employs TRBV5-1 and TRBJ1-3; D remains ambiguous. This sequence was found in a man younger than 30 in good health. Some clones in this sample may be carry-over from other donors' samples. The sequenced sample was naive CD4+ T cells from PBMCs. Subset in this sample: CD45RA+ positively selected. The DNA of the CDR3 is TGCGCCAGCAGCCCTATCGGCGGGGAGGTCGGCAACACCATATATTTT. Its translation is CASSPIGGEVGNTIYF.